The 32 T cell receptor beta chains reported below all come from one sample, sequenced in a study of T-cell reconstitution after alpha-beta-depleted transplantation in children. During its preparation, the TCRbeta library received unique molecular identifiers. Each CDR3 protein gets one entry after TCRdb re-called the PCR reads with MiXCR. The profile shows 400,000 to 450,000 distinct CDR3 sequences, around two fifths of them singletons. Specimen: PBMCs, collected before TCRalphabeta/CD19-depleted stem cell transplant. These receptors all come from a girl aged 2 to 10 with aplastic anemia, due to receive a stem cell transplant.

This rearrangement joins TRBV7-2 to TRBJ2-1; 14 nucleotides agree with TRBD2. The ends lost 5 bases at V and 10 bases at J; junction bases unmatched: 7. The CDR3 is 15 amino acids. The V gene's germline CDR1 is SGHTA and CDR2 FQGNSA. The CDR3 DNA reads TGTGCCAGCAGCCACGGGACTAGCGGGAGCTTGGAGCAGTTCTTC. This sequence encodes CASSHGTSGSLEQFF. The full variable domain, with the rest looked up from reference TRBV7-2 and TRBJ2-1, is GAGVSQSPSNKVTEKGKDVELRCDPISGHTALYWYRQSLGQGLEFLIYFQGNSAPDKSGLPSDRFSAERTGGSVSTLTIQRTQQEDSAVYLCASSHGTSGSLEQFFGPGTRLTVL.

The rearrangement joins TRBV10-1 to TRBJ2-5; the D gene is possibly TRBD1 (5 bases). The V end was cut by 9 bases, the J end by 0 bases, with 8 bases between. The CDR3 contains 12 residues. Germline V gene data show CDR1 as WNHNN and CDR2 as SYGVQD (reference sequence). This CDR3 reads CARGPYQETQYF. The CDR3 DNA follows: TGCGCCAGGGGGCCTTACCAAGAGACCCAGTACTTC.

This clonotype was detected many times. This rearrangement joins TRBV3-1 to TRBJ2-1; 9 bases are shared with TRBD2. The V and J ends lost 0 bases and 0 bases, in that order; junction bases with no gene match: 9. This CDR3 spans 19 amino acids. Germline CDR1 reads LGHDT; CDR2 reads YNNKEL (reference sequence). Written as DNA, the CDR3 is TGTGCCAGCAGCCAAGATGGAGCGGGAGGTCCTATCTCCTACAATGAGCAGTTCTTC. It encodes CASSQDGAGGPISYNEQFF.

The chain combines TRBV12-5 with TRBJ2-7, with D unclear. Trimming stripped 1 base from V and 1 base from J, with 14 bases between. The CDR3 covers 16 residues. Looked up from germline, CDR1 is LGHNT and CDR2 is FRNRAP. The DNA of the CDR3 is TGTGCTAGTGGTTTGGCACGGTATCCTATATCCTACGAGCAGTACTTC. Its translation: CASGLARYPISYEQYF.

This clonotype was seen repeatedly, ten times or more. The V and J genes are TRBV15 and TRBJ2-3; D is undetermined. CDR3 length: 17 residues. V was clipped by 3 bases and J by 1 base, with 17 bases between them. Germline CDR1 reads LNHNV; CDR2 reads YYDKDF (reference sequence). The CDR3 nucleotides read TGTGCCACCAGCAGGGCAGGTTTAGGCCCTCGCACAGATACGCAGTATTTT. Translation gives CATSRAGLGPRTDTQYF.

The rearrangement uses TRBV6-5 and TRBJ1-5; a weak D match, TRBD1 (5 bases). The length of the CDR3 is 16 residues. The germline V and J ends were trimmed by 0 bases and 2 bases, with 11 bases remaining between them. Per the germline V gene, CDR1 is MNHEY and CDR2 is SVGAGI. The CDR3 here is CASSYSTAIGNQPQHF. The CDR3 nucleotides read TGTGCCAGCAGTTACTCGACAGCGATCGGCAATCAGCCCCAGCATTTT.

This clonotype has more than one count but fewer than ten. The rearrangement links TRBV2 to TRBJ2-5; D gene uncertain. Germline CDR1 reads SNHLY; CDR2 reads FYNNEI. This CDR3 is 14 amino acids long. V was clipped by 0 bases and J by 5 bases, with 10 bases between them. The CDR3: CASSEALSSETQYF. CDR3 DNA: TGTGCCAGCAGTGAAGCGCTATCCAGCGAGACCCAGTACTTC.

A single count supports this clonotype. This rearrangement joins TRBV15 to TRBJ1-2, with TRBD1 matching 10 bases. The CDR3 is 15 amino acids. J was trimmed by 3 bases and V by 3 bases; bases with no gene match: 4. The germline V gene encodes CDR1 LNHNV and CDR2 YYDKDF (reference sequence). This chain's CDR3 is CATSRGTGAHYGYTF. The CDR3 nucleotides read TGTGCCACCAGCAGGGGGACAGGGGCCCACTATGGCTACACCTTC.

This clonotype showed up just once. The chain joins TRBV13 to TRBJ2-7; D might be TRBD1 or TRBD2, each matching 7 bases. The CDR3 length is 16 residues. Germline CDR1 PRHDT, CDR2 FYEKMQ (reference sequence). V was pared by 5 bases and J by 3 bases, with 20 bases between. The CDR3 DNA reads as TGTGCCAGCAGCCCGCGGGGGACAGCGTACAACTACGAGCAGTACTTC. This gives the protein CASSPRGTAYNYEQYF.

V usage is TRBV29-1 and J usage is TRBJ1-1, with D possibly being TRBD1 (5 bases). The CDR3 loop spans 13 amino acids. V was clipped by 2 bases and J by 1 base, with 8 bases between them. The V gene's germline CDR1 is SQVTM and CDR2 ANQGSEA. The CDR3 nucleotides read TGCAGCGTTGAAATAAGGGGGAACACTGAAGCTTTCTTT. Protein product: CSVEIRGNTEAFF.

The chain combines TRBV29-1 with TRBJ1-1; D possibly corresponds to TRBD1 (5 bases). V was clipped by 3 bases and J by 5 bases, with 13 bases between them. This CDR3 has 13 amino acids. CDR1 SQVTM and CDR2 ANQGSEA come from the germline V gene. This CDR3 reads CSVEVGRGTEAFF. CDR3 nucleotides: TGCAGCGTTGAGGTGGGGCGAGGTACTGAAGCTTTCTTT.

In this sample, this clonotype turned up a few times. CDR3 loop: CASSYSGTVNYGYTF. The CDR3 nucleotides are TGTGCCAGCAGTTACTCGGGGACGGTGAACTATGGCTACACCTTC. This chain connects TRBV6-5 to TRBJ1-2; D is perhaps TRBD1 (5 bases). Germline V lookup: CDR1 MNHEY, CDR2 SVGAGI. CDR3 length: 15 amino acids. V lost 0 bases, J lost 2 bases, and 10 bases lay in between.

The rearrangement links TRBV20-1 to TRBJ2-1, with unresolved D. V lost 1 base and J lost 6, with 7 bases in between. Germline V gene lookup returns CDR1 DFQATT and CDR2 SNEGSKA (reference sequence). This CDR3 region has 12 residues. CDR3 in amino acids: CSARVSRNEQFF. The CDR3 DNA sequence: TGCAGTGCTAGAGTGTCCCGCAATGAGCAGTTCTTC.

This clonotype was seen many times. The chain is built from TRBV15 and TRBJ2-3; D gene uncertain. The CDR3 runs 14 residues. Per the germline V gene, CDR1 is LNHNV and CDR2 is YYDKDF (reference sequence). V lost 5 bases and J 4 bases, leaving 13 bases between the germline ends. CDR3: CATSPLGRPDTQYF. In DNA form, the CDR3 reads TGTGCCACCAGCCCTCTAGGTCGGCCAGATACGCAGTATTTT. The full variable domain, completed using reference TRBV15 and TRBJ2-3, is DAMVIQNPRYQVTQFGKPVTLSCSQTLNHNVMYWYQQKSSQAPKLLFHYYDKDFNNEADTPDNFQSRRPNTSFCFLDIRSPGLGDTAMYLCATSPLGRPDTQYFGPGTRLTVL.

About this clonotype: A read error may be the cause here, since a much bigger clone is one base away. V is TRBV12-3 or TRBV12-4 and J is TRBJ2-5; weak D call: TRBD1 (5 bases). The CDR3 is 16 residues long. CDR3 nucleotide sequence: TGTGCCAGCAGATTAGTGGCAGGAAGGGGTCAAGAGACCCAGTACTTC. Residues: CASRLVAGRGQETQYF.

This clonotype turned up a few times. The chain joins TRBV7-8 to TRBJ2-5; possibly TRBD2 for D (5 bases). The germline gives CDR1 SGHVS, CDR2 FQNEAQ. V lost 3 bases and J 4 bases, leaving 21 bases between the germline ends. The CDR3 runs 17 residues. This CDR3 reads CASSLVNPGSHGETQYF. CDR3 coding DNA: TGTGCCAGCAGCTTGGTCAATCCGGGGTCGCATGGAGAGACCCAGTACTTC.

The sample holds a few counts of this clonotype. V and J are TRBV5-5 and TRBJ2-3, with 8 positions matching TRBD1. The germline V gene encodes CDR1 SGHKS and CDR2 YYEKEE (reference sequence). The CDR3 has 16 amino acids. The V segment lost 7 bases and the J segment 6 bases; nucleotides outside the gene matches: 16. The CDR3 DNA is TGTGCCAGCTACCAGAGAGACAGGGGCGGTAGGGATACGCAGTATTTT. Residues: CASYQRDRGGRDTQYF.

The CDR3 DNA follows: TGTGCCACCGATCATGTCAAACCTCTTGCAGATACGCAGTATTTT. Translating it yields CATDHVKPLADTQYF. The chain carries TRBV6-1 and TRBJ2-3; the D is unclear. V was clipped by 10 bases and J by 4 bases, with 21 bases between them. There are 15 residues in the CDR3. Germline V gene data show CDR1 as MNHNS and CDR2 as SASEGT.

The chain combines TRBV7-9 with TRBJ1-1; D remains unclear. The CDR3 is made up of 13 amino acids. Trimming cost V 7 bases and J 8 bases, with 17 bases left between them. Germline lookup yields CDR1 SEHNR and CDR2 FQNEAQ (reference sequence). The CDR3 DNA reads TGTGCCAGCACCAGCGCCCAGAGTCGGGAAGCTTTCTTT. It yields the protein CASTSAQSREAFF.

This chain uses TRBV20-1 with TRBJ1-5; no clear D. Trimming stripped 1 base from V and 2 bases from J, with 15 bases between. Per germline, CDR1 DFQATT and CDR2 SNEGSKA (reference sequence). There are 16 residues in the CDR3. The DNA for the CDR3 is TGCAGTGCTAGAGCACTGGGATTTATGGGCAATCAGCCCCAGCATTTT. Its protein product is CSARALGFMGNQPQHF.

Many counts were recorded for this clonotype. The chain is built from TRBV6-1 and TRBJ1-1; D remains unclear. V was trimmed by 6 bases and J by 1 base, leaving 6 bases between them. From germline, CDR1 is MNHNS and CDR2 SASEGT. The CDR3 spans 12 residues. CDR3 nucleotide sequence: TGTGCCAGCAGAGGTCGGAACACTGAAGCTTTCTTT. It specifies CASRGRNTEAFF.

This chain joins TRBV7-3 and TRBJ2-1, with D perhaps given as TRBD1 or TRBD2 (5 bases each). The CDR3 has 13 residues. The V end lost 5 bases, the J end lost 7 bases, and 12 bases lay between the germline ends. Germline CDR1 reads SGHTA; CDR2 reads FQGTGA. The CDR3: CASSKGPLNEQFF. Written as DNA, the CDR3 is TGTGCCAGCAGCAAGGGACCATTAAATGAGCAGTTCTTC.

This chain connects TRBV20-1 to TRBJ1-2; D gene ambiguous. The CDR3 contains 17 residues. The germline gives CDR1 DFQATT, CDR2 SNEGSKA (reference sequence). V lost 3 bases and J lost 2, with 22 bases in between. In nucleotides, the CDR3 is TGCAGTGCTAGCCCGGACGGTGCGACTTCGTGGAACTATGGCTACACCTTC. As protein: CSASPDGATSWNYGYTF.

This clonotype came up a few times. V gene TRBV7-9 combines with J gene TRBJ1-2; D possibly corresponds to TRBD1 (6 bases). The length of the CDR3 is 12 residues. Germline V lookup: CDR1 SEHNR, CDR2 FQNEAQ (reference sequence). V was clipped by 1 base and J by 8 bases, with 8 bases between them. This chain's CDR3 is CASSLGQAGYTF. The CDR3 coding sequence is TGTGCCAGCAGCTTAGGACAGGCCGGCTACACCTTC.

V and J are TRBV5-1 and TRBJ2-1; 12 bases are a match to TRBD2. The CDR3 covers 13 residues. The germline gives CDR1 SGHRS, CDR2 YFSETQ. V lost 7 bases to trimming and J lost 5 bases; unmatched junction nucleotides: 1. In nucleotides, the CDR3 is TGCGCCAGCCGGACTAGCGGGGACAATGAGCAGTTCTTC. As protein: CASRTSGDNEQFF.

J is TRBJ2-7 and V is TRBV18; D is undetermined. CDR3 length: 13 residues. Germline CDR1 and CDR2: KGHSH and LQKENI. V dropped 3 bases and J dropped 6 bases, with 12 bases sitting between them. The CDR3 here is CASSPGKVGEQYF. The CDR3 DNA reads TGTGCCAGCTCACCGGGGAAGGTTGGCGAGCAGTACTTC.

Notes on this clonotype: One junction end does not reproduce the germline sequence, and a read error may be involved. The CDR3 DNA is TGTGTCAGCAGCTTAGAGGCGCTAGCGGGGGGCCGCTCCTACGAGCAGTACTTC. Translated: CVSSLEALAGGRSYEQYF. The gene calls are TRBV7-3 and TRBJ2-7; 11 bases line up with TRBD2. The germline gives CDR1 SGHTA, CDR2 FQGTGA. The CDR3 loop spans 18 amino acids.

This clonotype occurred many times. The chain links TRBV5-1 to TRBJ1-1; unclear D gene. This CDR3 is 12 amino acids long. Per the germline V gene, CDR1 is SGHRS and CDR2 is YFSETQ. With 0 bases removed from V and 7 bases from J, the gap between germline ends came to 7 bases. In DNA form, the CDR3 reads TGCGCCAGCAGCTTGGTAGGCTATGAAGCTTTCTTT. This sequence encodes CASSLVGYEAFF.

The V and J genes are TRBV5-1 and TRBJ2-7; unclear D gene. V shed 0 bases and J shed 8 bases, with 12 bases lying between them. The CDR3 runs to 13 residues. The V gene's germline CDR1 is SGHRS and CDR2 YFSETQ. CDR3 in DNA: TGCGCCAGCAGCTTGGAGGGCAGTCTCAAGCAGTACTTC. This gives the protein CASSLEGSLKQYF. Supplemented by reference TRBV5-1 and TRBJ2-7, the full variable domain reads KAGVTQTPRYLIKTRGQQVTLSCSPISGHRSVSWYQQTPGQGLQFLFEYFSETQRNKGNFPGRFSGRQFSNSRSEMNVSTLELGDSALYLCASSLEGSLKQYFGPGTRLTVT.

This chain links TRBV19 with TRBJ1-1, with D perhaps TRBD1 (6 bases). Between the trimmed V and J ends, which lost 9 bases and 4 bases, there was a span of 15 bases. Germline V gene lookup returns CDR1 LNHDA and CDR2 SQIVND (reference sequence). The CDR3 has 13 residues. The CDR3 nucleotides read TGTGCCAGCTCTACAGGGAGGACCACTGAAGCTTTCTTT. As protein: CASSTGRTTEAFF.

The chain carries TRBV6-5 and TRBJ2-5; D is possibly TRBD1 (5 bases). Germline V gene lookup returns CDR1 MNHEY and CDR2 SVGAGI. Trimming removed 0 bases at V and 4 bases at J, with 12 bases between. The CDR3 contains 15 residues. The CDR3: CASSYSIRGRETQYF. DNA for the CDR3: TGTGCCAGCAGTTACTCGATTAGGGGTCGAGAGACCCAGTACTTC.

This clonotype was seen only once. The CDR3 here is CASSLADNVEQYF. The CDR3 DNA follows: TGTGCCAGCAGTCTTGCGGACAACGTCGAGCAGTACTTC. The chain is built from TRBV12-3 or TRBV12-4 and TRBJ2-7; D is possibly TRBD1 (5 bases). The V end was cut by 5 bases, the J end by 6 bases, with 14 bases between. CDR3 size: 13 residues.